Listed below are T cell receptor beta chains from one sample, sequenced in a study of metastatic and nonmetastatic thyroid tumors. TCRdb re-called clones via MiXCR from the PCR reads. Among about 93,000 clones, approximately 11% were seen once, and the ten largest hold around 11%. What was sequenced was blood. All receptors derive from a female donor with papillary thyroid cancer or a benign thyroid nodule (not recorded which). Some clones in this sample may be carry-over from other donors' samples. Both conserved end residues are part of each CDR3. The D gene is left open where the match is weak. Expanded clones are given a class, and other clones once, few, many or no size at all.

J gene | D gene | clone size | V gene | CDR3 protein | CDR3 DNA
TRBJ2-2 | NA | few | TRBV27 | CASSLGLASTVELFF | TGTGCCAGCAGTTTAGGCCTAGCGAGCACCGTTGAGCTGTTTTTT
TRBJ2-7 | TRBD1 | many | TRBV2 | CASSEAGTGFDEQYF | TGTGCCAGCAGTGAAGCCGGGACAGGGTTCGACGAGCAGTACTTC
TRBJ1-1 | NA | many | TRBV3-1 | CASSRLVANTEAFF | TGTGCCAGCAGCCGACTTGTGGCTAACACTGAAGCTTTCTTT
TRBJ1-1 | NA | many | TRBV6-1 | CASRQAYTEAFF | TGTGCCAGCAGGCAGGCCTACACTGAAGCTTTCTTT
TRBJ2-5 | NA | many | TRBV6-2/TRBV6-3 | CASSYWGAQETQYF | TGTGCCAGCAGTTACTGGGGGGCCCAGGAGACCCAGTACTTC
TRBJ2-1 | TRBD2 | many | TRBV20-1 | CSAGTSINEQFF | TGCAGTGCTGGGACTAGTATCAATGAGCAGTTCTTC
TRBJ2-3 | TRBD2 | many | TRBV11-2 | CASSLDRASGRLTDTQYF | TGTGCCAGCAGCTTAGACAGAGCGAGCGGGAGATTGACAGATACGCAGTATTTT
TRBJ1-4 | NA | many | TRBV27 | CASSSDGGGKLFF | TGTGCCAGCAGTTCTGACGGTGGGGGGAAACTGTTTTTT
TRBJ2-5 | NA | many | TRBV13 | CASSLGGLNGETQYF | TGTGCCAGCAGCTTAGGCGGGTTAAATGGAGAGACCCAGTACTTC
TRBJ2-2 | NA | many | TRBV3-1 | CASSRHNTGELFF | TGTGCCAGCAGCCGACACAACACCGGGGAGCTGTTTTTT
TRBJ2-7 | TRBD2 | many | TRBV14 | CASSHQTSGRSYEQYF | TGTGCCAGCAGCCACCAAACTAGCGGGAGGAGCTACGAGCAGTACTTC
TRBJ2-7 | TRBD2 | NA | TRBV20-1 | CSARLAGDYEQYF | TGCAGTGCTCGACTAGCGGGAGACTACGAGCAGTACTTC
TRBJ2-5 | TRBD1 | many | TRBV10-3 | CAINRGQGEETQYF | TGTGCCATCAACCGGGGACAGGGTGAAGAGACCCAGTACTTC
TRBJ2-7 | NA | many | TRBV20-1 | CSARGPTRVYEQYF | TGCAGTGCTAGGGGACCGACGCGAGTGTACGAGCAGTACTTC
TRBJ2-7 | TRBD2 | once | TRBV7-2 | CASSLFSGSYEQYF | TGTGCCAGCAGCCTCTTTAGCGGGAGTTACGAGCAGTACTTC
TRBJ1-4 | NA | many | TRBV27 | CASTPPGRSNEKLFF | TGTGCCAGCACCCCGCCGGGACGGTCTAATGAAAAACTGTTTTTT
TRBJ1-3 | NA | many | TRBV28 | CASSASGQVSGNTIYF | TGTGCCAGCAGCGCCTCGGGGCAGGTCTCTGGAAACACCATATATTTT
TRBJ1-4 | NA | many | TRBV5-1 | CASSLTNEKLFF | TGCGCCAGCAGCTTGACAAATGAAAAACTGTTTTTT
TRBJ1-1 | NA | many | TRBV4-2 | CASSPTGLNTEAFF | TGTGCCAGCAGCCCTACAGGGTTAAACACTGAAGCTTTCTTT
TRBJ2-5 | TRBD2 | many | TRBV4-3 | CASSQDGGWTSAQQETQYF | TGCGCCAGCAGCCAAGATGGCGGGTGGACTAGCGCGCAACAAGAGACCCAGTACTTC
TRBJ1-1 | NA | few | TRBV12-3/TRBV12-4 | CASRGTHPNTEAFF | TGTGCCAGCAGAGGAACTCACCCGAACACTGAAGCTTTCTTT
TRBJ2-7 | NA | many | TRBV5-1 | CASSHGQTYEQYF | TGCGCCAGCAGCCACGGACAGACCTACGAGCAGTACTTC
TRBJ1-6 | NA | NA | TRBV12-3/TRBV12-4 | CASSFDVSSPLHF | TGTGCCAGCAGTTTCGACGTTAGTTCACCCCTCCACTTT
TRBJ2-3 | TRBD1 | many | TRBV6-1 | CASRQEGAADTQYF | TGTGCCAGCAGACAAGAGGGGGCCGCAGATACGCAGTATTTT
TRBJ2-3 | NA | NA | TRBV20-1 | CSARDTIGWSTDTQYF | TGCAGTGCTAGAGATACTATCGGGTGGAGCACAGATACGCAGTATTTT
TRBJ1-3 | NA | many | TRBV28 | CASKSGSVGNTIYF | TGTGCCAGCAAGTCGGGCAGCGTTGGAAACACCATATATTTT
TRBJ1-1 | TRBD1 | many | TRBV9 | CASSSGGLRNTEAFF | TGTGCCAGCAGCTCAGGGGGGCTGAGGAACACTGAAGCTTTCTTT
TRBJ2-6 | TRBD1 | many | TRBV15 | CATSTNRGSGANVLTF | TGTGCCACCAGCACTAACAGGGGATCTGGGGCCAACGTCCTGACTTTC
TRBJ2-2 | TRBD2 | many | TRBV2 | CASSKDRGPASGRGDTGELFF | TGTGCCAGCAGTAAGGACCGGGGACCCGCTAGCGGGAGAGGCGACACCGGGGAGCTGTTTTTT
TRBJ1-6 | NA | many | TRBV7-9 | CASGFAINSPLHF | TGTGCCAGCGGCTTCGCCATTAATTCACCCCTCCACTTT
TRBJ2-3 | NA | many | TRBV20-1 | CSADDGTPRTDTQYF | TGCAGTGCTGACGATGGGACACCCCGCACAGATACGCAGTATTTT
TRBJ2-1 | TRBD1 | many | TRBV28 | CASSFGKGQGARYEQFF | TGTGCCAGCAGTTTTGGAAAGGGCCAGGGGGCGCGTTATGAGCAGTTCTTC
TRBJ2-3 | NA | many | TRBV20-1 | CSAERLTDTQYF | TGCAGTGCTGAACGACTGACAGATACGCAGTATTTT
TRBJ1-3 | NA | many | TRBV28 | CASSSPRGGTGNTIYF | TGTGCCAGCAGTTCTCCGCGGGGGGGCACTGGAAACACCATATATTTT
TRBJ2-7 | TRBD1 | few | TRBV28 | CASRAQGPTYEQYF | TGTGCCAGCAGGGCACAGGGGCCCACCTACGAGCAGTACTTC
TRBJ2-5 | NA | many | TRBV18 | CASSPWGEQETQYF | TGTGCCAGCTCACCATGGGGGGAACAAGAGACCCAGTACTTC
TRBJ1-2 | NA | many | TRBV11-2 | CASSLTVRTGEVFGYTF | TGTGCCAGCAGCCTAACTGTCCGTACGGGGGAGGTATTTGGCTACACCTTC
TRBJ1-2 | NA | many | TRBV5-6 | CASSLGGRNVGRGYTF | TGTGCCAGCAGCTTGGGCGGTCGAAACGTGGGGAGAGGCTACACCTTC
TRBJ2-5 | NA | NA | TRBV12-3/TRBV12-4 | CASSLPGKKTQYF | TGTGCCAGCAGTTTACCCGGTAAAAAGACCCAGTACTTC
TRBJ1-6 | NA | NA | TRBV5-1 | CASSLGTIGSYNSPLHF | TGCGCCAGCAGCTTGGGAACGATTGGCTCCTATAATTCACCCCTCCACTTT
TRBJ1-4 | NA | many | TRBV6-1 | CASSESIGWTVNEKLFF | TGTGCCAGCAGTGAATCGATAGGATGGACGGTTAATGAAAAACTGTTTTTT
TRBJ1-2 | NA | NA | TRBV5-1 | CASSGGAGEDYTF | TGCGCCAGCAGCGGGGGGGCCGGAGAGGACTACACCTTC
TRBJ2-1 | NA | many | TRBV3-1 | CASRGVIYNEQFF | TGTGCCAGCAGGGGGGTAATCTACAATGAGCAGTTCTTC
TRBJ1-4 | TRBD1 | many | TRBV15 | CATSREGQTNEKLFF | TGTGCCACCAGCAGAGAGGGACAGACTAATGAAAAACTGTTTTTT
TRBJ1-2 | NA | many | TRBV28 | CASSLAPFTGGDYGYTF | TGTGCCAGCAGTTTGGCCCCGTTCACCGGAGGGGACTATGGCTACACCTTC
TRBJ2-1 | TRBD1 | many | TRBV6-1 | CASTLSGTGYNEQFF | TGTGCCAGCACTCTGTCCGGGACAGGTTACAATGAGCAGTTCTTC
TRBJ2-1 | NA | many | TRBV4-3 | CASSQEGLSYNEQFF | TGCGCCAGCAGCCAAGAGGGACTCAGCTACAATGAGCAGTTCTTC
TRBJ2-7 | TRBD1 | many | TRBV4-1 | CASMGTGDYEQYF | TGCGCCAGCATGGGGACAGGGGACTACGAGCAGTACTTC
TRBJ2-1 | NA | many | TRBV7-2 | CASSLVAGIGNEQFF | TGTGCCAGCAGCTTAGTGGCGGGAATAGGGAATGAGCAGTTCTTC
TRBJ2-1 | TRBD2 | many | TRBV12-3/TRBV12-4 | CASSLVLAGDNEQFF | TGTGCCAGCAGTTTAGTTCTAGCGGGGGATAATGAGCAGTTCTTC
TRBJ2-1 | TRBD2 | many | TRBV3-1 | CASSQERLAGSCEQFF | TGTGCCAGCAGCCAAGAACGACTAGCGGGAAGTTGTGAGCAGTTCTTC
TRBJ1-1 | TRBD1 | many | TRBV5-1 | CASRSGRGYTEAFF | TGCGCCAGCAGGTCTGGCAGGGGGTATACCGAAGCTTTCTTT
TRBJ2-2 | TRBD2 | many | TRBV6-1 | CASRSGTSGRAGELFF | TGTGCCAGCAGGTCCGGGACTAGCGGGAGGGCCGGGGAGCTGTTTTTT
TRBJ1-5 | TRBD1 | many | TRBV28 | CASSHQGVGQPQHF | TGTGCCAGCAGTCACCAGGGGGTTGGTCAGCCCCAGCATTTT